This T cell receptor beta chain is from a study of T cells in Graves' hyperthyroidism and ophthalmopathy. Regarding the study as a whole: Clonotypes that were expanded in thyroid above 0.001 mostly appeared in blood too.

Clinical symptoms, serum thyroxine and TRAb, thyroid ultrasound and orbital computed tomography together formed the diagnostic basis. This clonotype was counted many times. The target antigen is unknown. CDR1 is LGHNT and CDR2 is FRNRAP in the germline V gene. The V end was cut by 1 base, the J end by 2 bases, with 6 bases between. There are 13 residues in the CDR3. The source material, RNA transcripts, was used to amplify TCR beta CDR3 regions. Initially, a first-round RT-PCR of the TCR CDR3 employed the HTBI primer set. TCRdb passed the multiplex PCR reads through MiXCR, listing each CDR3 protein once. The repertoire holds fewer than 700,000 distinct CDR3 sequences, with 15% to 20% as singletons.

Sequencing was performed on blood. The chain has TRBV12-5 and TRBJ2-7; weak D call: TRBD1 (5 bases). The receptor's source is a woman in her twenties or thirties with Graves' hyperthyroidism. The CDR3 spells CASGLGQTYEQYF. CDR3 bases: TGTGCTAGTGGTTTGGGACAGACCTACGAGCAGTACTTC. The variable domain in full, completed from reference TRBV12-5 and TRBJ2-7, reads DARVTQTPRHKVTEMGQEVTMRCQPILGHNTVFWYRQTMMQGLELLAYFRNRAPLDDSGMPKDRFSAEMPDATLATLKIQPSEPRDSAVYFCASGLGQTYEQYFGPGTRLTVT.